Listed below are T cell receptor beta chains from one sample, sequenced in a study of CD8+ T cells in alopecia areata. TCRdb keeps only in-frame clones here, not all; method: immunoSEQ multiplex PCR. The sample lists 75,000 to 85,000 clones, roughly 70% occurring once. The sample consisted of CD8+ T cells sorted from blood, taken at week 24, from a patient treated with tofacitinib. These receptors all stem from a human donor with alopecia areata. The CDR3 runs from the conserved cysteine through the conserved F or W.

CDR3: CASSSRYRLAGGPSTDTQYF; V: TRBV27; length: 20; J: TRBJ2-3
CDR3: CASSEAVAVPYEQYF; V: TRBV2; length: 15; J: TRBJ2-7
CDR3: CASSFGTDTQYF; V: TRBV13; length: 12; J: TRBJ2-3
CDR3: CASSPFMGYGYTF; V: TRBV4-3; length: 13; J: TRBJ1-2
CDR3: CASSSIAGGAYEQYF; V: TRBV27; length: 15; J: TRBJ2-7
CDR3: CSVRTGISYEQYF; V: TRBV29-1; length: 13; J: TRBJ2-7
CDR3: CASSLGVTALAAQYF; V: TRBV13; length: 15; J: TRBJ2-5
CDR3: CASSVIVRGQGTGELFF; V: TRBV9; length: 17; J: TRBJ2-2
CDR3: CASSRIALTYEQYF; V: TRBV28; length: 14; J: TRBJ2-7
CDR3: CASSDGRYQETQYF; V: TRBV2; length: 14; J: TRBJ2-5
CDR3: CASSQGSGDRGYEQYF; V: TRBV4-1; length: 16; J: TRBJ2-7
CDR3: CASSVAAPGADGYTF; V: TRBV9; length: 15; J: TRBJ1-2
CDR3: CASSQGQGLGYEQYF; V: TRBV4-3; length: 15; J: TRBJ2-7
CDR3: CASSQDLSGQGMAQYF; V: TRBV4-3; length: 16; J: TRBJ2-5
CDR3: CASSVRGTANYGYTF; V: TRBV6-1; length: 15; J: TRBJ1-2
CDR3: CASSMTWGSRNEQFF; V: TRBV19; length: 15; J: TRBJ2-1
CDR3: CASSLGGGETQYF; V: TRBV27; length: 13; J: TRBJ2-5
CDR3: CASSWTGPGGEAFF; V: TRBV5-1; length: 14; J: TRBJ1-1
CDR3: CASSSFRGNTGELFF; V: TRBV7-9; length: 15; J: TRBJ2-2
CDR3: CASSLLITEAFF; V: TRBV7-9; length: 12; J: TRBJ1-1
CDR3: CASSPTRGKGTEAFF; V: TRBV18; length: 15; J: TRBJ1-1
CDR3: CASRAKLTGELFF; V: TRBV27; length: 13; J: TRBJ2-2
CDR3: CASSVGQGEMGYTF; V: TRBV9; length: 14; J: TRBJ1-2
CDR3: CASSLGTSGTGTQYF; V: TRBV7-3; length: 15; J: TRBJ2-3
CDR3: CATSRDRGTGSDTQYF; V: TRBV15; length: 16; J: TRBJ2-3
CDR3: CASSDTGYEQYF; V: TRBV25-1; length: 12; J: TRBJ2-7
CDR3: CASSQDRGSNQPQHF; V: TRBV4-1; length: 15; J: TRBJ1-5
CDR3: CASSQSPGHTNEKLFF; V: TRBV7-2; length: 16; J: TRBJ1-4
CDR3: CAGLAWEGRAKNIQYF; V: TRBV30; length: 16; J: TRBJ2-4
CDR3: CASSLALAGGTDTQYF; V: TRBV5-8; length: 16; J: TRBJ2-3
CDR3: CASSWEQGAPLEQYF; V: TRBV5-6; length: 15; J: TRBJ2-7
CDR3: CASSGGQETQYF; V: TRBV4-2; length: 12; J: TRBJ2-5
CDR3: CASSRTRQGPYEQYF; V: TRBV4-3; length: 15; J: TRBJ2-7
CDR3: CASSLGLGQKSKNIQYF; V: TRBV7-9; length: 17; J: TRBJ2-4
CDR3: CASSVRDRSYNEQFF; V: TRBV28; length: 15; J: TRBJ2-1
CDR3: CASSQETGGWNTEAFF; V: TRBV4-2; length: 16; J: TRBJ1-1
CDR3: CASSLDGSLTDTQYF; V: TRBV5-4; length: 15; J: TRBJ2-3
CDR3: CASSQEDEGEPYNEQFF; V: TRBV4-1; length: 17; J: TRBJ2-1
CDR3: CATEPDRNTEAFF; V: TRBV10-3; length: 13; J: TRBJ1-1
CDR3: CASSLQGHALNEQFF; V: TRBV4-1; length: 15; J: TRBJ2-1
CDR3: CASSAGQGLATQYF; V: TRBV5-6; length: 14; J: TRBJ2-5
CDR3: CASSQGLAGGGAYNEQFF; V: TRBV4-1; length: 18; J: TRBJ2-1
CDR3: CAWSGGLAGVEQYF; V: TRBV30; length: 14; J: NA
CDR3: CSVEAGTISYEQYF; V: TRBV29-1; length: 14; J: TRBJ2-7
CDR3: CASSQDAGVLAYGYTF; V: TRBV4-3; length: 16; J: TRBJ1-2
CDR3: CASSLWRGGMDTQYF; V: TRBV7-3; length: 15; J: TRBJ2-3
CDR3: CASSSQGGNQPQHF; V: TRBV7-9; length: 14; J: TRBJ1-5
CDR3: CASSFWASGNNEQFF; V: TRBV28; length: 15; J: TRBJ2-1
CDR3: CASSQIRDTSNTEAFF; V: TRBV5-1; length: 16; J: TRBJ1-1
CDR3: CASSLWTGENYGYTF; V: TRBV5-6; length: 15; J: TRBJ1-2
CDR3: CASSWDTGTLNTEAFF; V: TRBV5-6; length: 16; J: TRBJ1-1